A single sample is the source of the 32 T cell receptor beta chains below, sequenced in a study of T-cell reconstitution after alpha-beta-depleted transplantation in children. Using unique molecular identifiers, the investigators prepared the TCRbeta library. MiXCR was run by TCRdb on the PCR reads, yielding one entry per CDR3 protein. The data hold about 580,000 distinct CDR3 sequences, with around 23% observed a single time. The sequences come from PBMCs, mostly from graft donor cells, collected 360 days after TCRalphabeta/CD19-depleted stem cell transplant. Receptors originate from a boy less than two years old who had a stem cell transplant for acute myeloid leukemia, so the T cells may come from the graft donor.

The chain links TRBV11-2 to TRBJ2-1; 8 bases line up with TRBD1. The CDR3 contains 19 residues. Germline CDR1 is SGHAT and CDR2 is FQNNGV. V gave up 8 bases and J gave up 2 bases; unmatched junction bases: 20. The CDR3 nucleotides are TGTGCCAGCGAAACAGTGGAACCGGGACAGGAGGGAACCTACAATGAGCAGTTCTTC. Amino acids: CASETVEPGQEGTYNEQFF.

The chain uses TRBV7-2 and TRBJ2-4; TRBD1 aligns across 9 bases. This CDR3 has 16 amino acids. Looked up from germline, CDR1 is SGHTA and CDR2 is FQGNSA. V was clipped by 2 bases and J by 1 base; unmatched bases: 3. This chain's CDR3 is CASSLMTGGAKNIQYF. The CDR3 nucleotides are TGTGCCAGCAGCTTAATGACAGGGGGGGCCAAAAACATTCAGTACTTC. Full variable domain (rest looked up from reference TRBV7-2 and TRBJ2-4): GAGVSQSPSNKVTEKGKDVELRCDPISGHTALYWYRQSLGQGLEFLIYFQGNSAPDKSGLPSDRFSAERTGGSVSTLTIQRTQQEDSAVYLCASSLMTGGAKNIQYFGAGTRLSVL.

J is TRBJ2-7 and V is TRBV6-2 or TRBV6-3; possible D gene TRBD2, 6 bases. The germline gives CDR1 MNHEY, CDR2 SVGEGT. V dropped 6 bases and J dropped 3 bases, with 21 bases sitting between them. This CDR3 is 16 amino acids long. CDR3: CASSEKQGTYYYEQYV. CDR3 nucleotides: TGTGCCAGCAGCGAAAAACAAGGGACTTACTACTACGAGCAGTACGTC.

The chain couples TRBV20-1 to TRBJ1-1; D may be TRBD1 (6 bases). Germline V gives CDR1 DFQATT, CDR2 SNEGSKA (reference sequence). This CDR3 comprises 13 residues. Trimming stripped 6 bases from V and 2 bases from J, with 13 bases between. The CDR3 DNA is TGCAGTGCGCAGGGGAACCGAAACACTGAAGCTTTCTTT. Its protein product is CSAQGNRNTEAFF.

This clonotype was seen a handful of times. The chain recombines TRBV29-1 with TRBJ1-1; D not resolved. The ends were cut back, 4 bases at V and 0 bases at J, with 12 bases in the middle. CDR3 length: 14 amino acids. The germline CDR1 and CDR2 sequences are SQVTM and ANQGSEA. The CDR3 is CSVALVSVNTEAFF. CDR3 nucleotide sequence: TGCAGCGTTGCGTTGGTCAGCGTGAACACTGAAGCTTTCTTT.

This clonotype was seen ten or more times. V is TRBV19 and J is TRBJ1-3, with D possibly matching TRBD1 (6 bases). V shed 6 bases and J shed 1 base, with 10 bases lying between them. The length of the CDR3 is 14 residues. Germline V lookup: CDR1 LNHDA, CDR2 SQIVND (reference sequence). The CDR3 region has the DNA TGTGCCAGTAGGGAGACAGGTTCTGGAAACACCATATATTTT. It encodes CASRETGSGNTIYF.

The chain joins TRBV12-3 or TRBV12-4 to TRBJ2-3; 11 bases line up with TRBD2. V dropped 4 bases and J dropped 1; count of bases not matched to a gene: 7. This CDR3 comprises 17 residues. The CDR3 coding sequence is TGTGCCAGCAGTTGGCGAGGTAGCGGGGGGGGCACAGATACGCAGTATTTT. This translates into CASSWRGSGGGTDTQYF.

This clonotype showed up just a few times. V and J are TRBV18 and TRBJ2-5, with D maybe TRBD2 (6 bases). CDR3 length: 14 residues. Deletions cut 3 bases from V and 5 bases from J, with 13 bases between. The germline gives CDR1 KGHSH, CDR2 LQKENI. DNA of the CDR3: TGTGCCAGCTCACCGGGGAAGGAGGGTGAGACCCAGTACTTC. The encoded protein is CASSPGKEGETQYF.

This clonotype has just one count. V usage is TRBV5-1 and J usage is TRBJ1-2, with 10 bases identical to TRBD1. J was trimmed by 4 bases and V by 4 bases; bases with no gene match: 7. Per germline, CDR1 SGHRS and CDR2 YFSETQ. There are 15 residues in the CDR3. The CDR3: CASSHGTGAAYGYTF. The CDR3 DNA reads TGCGCCAGCAGCCACGGGACAGGGGCTGCCTATGGCTACACCTTC.

V usage is TRBV10-1 and J usage is TRBJ2-3; TRBD2 aligns across 10 bases. V gave up 4 bases and J gave up 4 bases; unmatched junction bases: 5. Germline-derived CDR1 and CDR2 are WNHNN and SYGVQD (reference sequence). CDR3 length: 15 amino acids. CDR3 in amino acids: CASSVLAGPADTQYF. In DNA, the CDR3 is TGCGCCAGCAGTGTACTAGCGGGGCCCGCAGATACGCAGTATTTT.

The CDR3 nucleotides read TGCGCCAGCAGCTTGGAGGGGTTTCACACAGATACGCAGTATTTT. It is translated as CASSLEGFHTDTQYF. The V call is TRBV5-1, the J call TRBJ2-3; D is possibly TRBD1 (5 bases). The CDR3 contains 15 residues. CDR1 and CDR2 (germline): SGHRS, YFSETQ. The V gene lost 0 bases and the J gene lost 2 bases, with 10 bases spanning the gap.

This chain links TRBV3-1 with TRBJ2-1; D is possibly TRBD1 (5 bases). Trimming took off 1 base at V and 7 bases at J, with 11 bases between the two ends. This CDR3 region has 14 residues. Germline V lookup: CDR1 LGHDT, CDR2 YNNKEL (reference sequence). CDR3 sequence: CASSQVQGQNEQFF. The CDR3 region has the DNA TGTGCCAGCAGCCAAGTTCAGGGTCAGAATGAGCAGTTCTTC.

This clonotype was counted only a few times. The V gene is TRBV5-1, the J gene TRBJ2-3, with 7 bases aligning to TRBD2. The CDR3 covers 13 residues. Unmatched junction bases numbered 4, after V lost 7 bases and J lost 2 bases. CDR1 and CDR2 from the germline V gene are SGHRS and YFSETQ. In nucleotides, the CDR3 is TGCGCCAGCGGGGGGGGATTCACAGATACGCAGTATTTT. It yields the protein CASGGGFTDTQYF. The variable domain in full, completed from reference TRBV5-1 and TRBJ2-3, reads KAGVTQTPRYLIKTRGQQVTLSCSPISGHRSVSWYQQTPGQGLQFLFEYFSETQRNKGNFPGRFSGRQFSNSRSEMNVSTLELGDSALYLCASGGGFTDTQYFGPGTRLTVL.

J is TRBJ2-7 and V is TRBV7-3, with D possibly being TRBD1 (6 bases). This CDR3 spans 15 amino acids. CDR1 SGHTA and CDR2 FQGTGA come from the germline V gene. The germline V and J ends were trimmed by 3 bases and 2 bases, with 14 bases remaining between them. The CDR3 reads CASSLSRGSAYEQYF. CDR3 in DNA: TGTGCCAGCAGCTTGTCCAGGGGATCGGCCTACGAGCAGTACTTC.

This clonotype has a handful of counts. V gene TRBV20-1 combines with J gene TRBJ2-3, with TRBD2 matching 9 bases. Germline lookup yields CDR1 DFQATT and CDR2 SNEGSKA (reference sequence). This CDR3 spans 17 amino acids. Germline trimming cut 1 base from V and 3 bases from J; bases unmatched to any gene: 11. The CDR3 protein is CSARVHGPSGETDTQYF. The CDR3 bases are TGCAGTGCTAGAGTTCATGGGCCTAGCGGGGAGACAGATACGCAGTATTTT.

This clonotype was seen only a few times. The gene calls are TRBV6-5 and TRBJ2-7; a possible D gene is TRBD2 (5 bases). Germline loops: CDR1 MNHEY, CDR2 SVGAGI. This CDR3 comprises 16 residues. Trimming cost V 6 bases and J 4 bases, with 22 bases left between them. The CDR3 is CASSPLPRTSRYEQYF. The CDR3 DNA reads as TGTGCCAGCAGCCCTCTCCCGAGAACTAGTCGGTACGAGCAGTACTTC.

This rearrangement joins TRBV6-5 to TRBJ2-1; D is undetermined. The germline V and J ends were trimmed by 2 bases and 10 bases, with 9 bases remaining between them. CDR3 length: 12 amino acids. Germline V gives CDR1 MNHEY, CDR2 SVGAGI. The CDR3: CASSYPRGEQFF. The CDR3 nucleotides read TGTGCCAGCAGTTACCCGCGCGGAGAGCAGTTCTTC.

This clonotype was recorded only once. The chain joins TRBV15 to TRBJ1-1; no reliable D call. V was cut by 1 base and J by 5 bases, with 5 bases left in between. Germline assignment: CDR1 LNHNV and CDR2 YYDKDF (reference sequence). This CDR3 is 12 amino acids long. The CDR3 spells CATSRVRTEAFF. CDR3 DNA: TGTGCCACCAGCAGAGTCAGGACTGAAGCTTTCTTT.

This chain connects TRBV2 to TRBJ2-3; 9 nucleotides match TRBD2. V gave up 7 bases and J gave up 9 bases; unmatched junction bases: 2. This CDR3 has 11 residues. CDR1 is SNHLY and CDR2 is FYNNEI in the germline V gene. Here the CDR3 reads CASIGLATQYF. CDR3 DNA sequence: TGTGCCAGCATTGGACTAGCGACGCAGTATTTT.

This clonotype was seen ten or more times. The chain couples TRBV20-1 to TRBJ2-7; 8 nucleotides line up with TRBD2. This CDR3 has 13 amino acids. The germline gives CDR1 DFQATT, CDR2 SNEGSKA (reference sequence). V lost 3 bases to trimming and J lost 5 bases; unmatched junction nucleotides: 6. CDR3 bases: TGCAGTGCTAGCCCGGGGGGGAACGACGAGCAGTACTTC. Translated, it gives CSASPGGNDEQYF.

In its sample, this clonotype was seen many times. This rearrangement joins TRBV3-1 to TRBJ2-1; a weak D match, TRBD2 (6 bases). V lost 2 bases, J lost 4 bases, and 21 bases lay in between. CDR3 length: 18 residues. Germline-derived CDR1 and CDR2 are LGHDT and YNNKEL (reference sequence). The CDR3 region is CASSQKRGQVAGYNEQFF. The CDR3 DNA sequence: TGTGCCAGCAGCCAAAAAAGAGGCCAGGTGGCGGGGTACAATGAGCAGTTCTTC.

This clonotype was found a few times. The chain carries TRBV10-3 and TRBJ1-4; D might be TRBD1 (5 bases). In germline, CDR1 is ENHRY, CDR2 SYGVKD. The CDR3 has 18 residues. Trimming removed 3 bases from V and 0 bases from J, with 17 bases in between. CDR3: CAISDHQGPNATNEKLFF. CDR3 coding DNA: TGTGCCATCAGTGACCATCAGGGACCTAATGCAACTAATGAAAAACTGTTTTTT.

This clonotype was observed many times. The V and J genes are TRBV6-5 and TRBJ2-7; possibly TRBD1 for D (6 bases). This CDR3 is 15 amino acids long. The germline gives CDR1 MNHEY, CDR2 SVGAGI. V was pared by 0 bases and J by 2 bases, with 11 bases between. In DNA form, the CDR3 reads TGTGCCAGCAGTTACTCGCAGGGGTTCCCCTACGAGCAGTACGTC. Its translation is CASSYSQGFPYEQYV.

The rearrangement links TRBV5-5 to TRBJ2-2, with 7 bases matching TRBD1. V lost 4 bases to trimming and J lost 3 bases; unmatched junction nucleotides: 9. CDR3 size: 16 residues. Germline V gene data show CDR1 as SGHKS and CDR2 as YYEKEE (reference sequence). The CDR3 coding sequence is TGTGCCAGCAGCGGCCCCGGGACAGATCACACCGGGGAGCTGTTTTTT. Translated, it gives CASSGPGTDHTGELFF. Based on the CDR3 plus reference TRBV5-5 and TRBJ2-2, the full variable domain is DAGVTQSPTHLIKTRGQQVTLRCSPISGHKSVSWYQQVLGQGPQFIFQYYEKEERGRGNFPDRFSARQFPNYSSELNVNALLLGDSALYLCASSGPGTDHTGELFFGEGSRLTVL.

This chain links TRBV20-1 with TRBJ1-1; 8 bases are shared with TRBD1. Trimming took 5 bases from V and 11 from J; bases not matched to a gene: 13. CDR3 length: 13 residues. Germline assignment: CDR1 DFQATT and CDR2 SNEGSKA (reference sequence). The CDR3 coding sequence is TGCAGTGCTGGACGACAGGGGATTCCTACGGCTTTCTTT. Encoded protein: CSAGRQGIPTAFF.

In DNA form, the CDR3 reads TGTGCCAGCAGCGCGCGACAGGGCCAATACAATGAGCAGTTCTTC. The encoded protein is CASSARQGQYNEQFF. J is TRBJ2-1 and V is TRBV11-2; 7 bases fit TRBD1. The junction had 8 bases not matched to a gene; V was cut back by 5 bases and J by 4 bases. The germline V gene encodes CDR1 SGHAT and CDR2 FQNNGV. CDR3 length: 15 amino acids.

This clonotype was recorded a few times. The rearrangement links TRBV4-3 to TRBJ2-4; 8 nucleotides match TRBD2. Germline V gives CDR1 LGHNA, CDR2 YSLEER. The CDR3 sequence is 17 residues long. V lost 4 bases and J lost 1; bases outside the gene matches: 9. The CDR3 region is CASSPDRGGAAKNIQYF. The CDR3 DNA reads TGCGCCAGCAGCCCCGACCGGGGGGGCGCCGCCAAAAACATTCAGTACTTC.

This clonotype was seen a handful of times. This chain links TRBV20-1 with TRBJ2-3, with 10 bases fitting TRBD1. Germline V gene lookup returns CDR1 DFQATT and CDR2 SNEGSKA (reference sequence). There are 19 residues in the CDR3. Trimming removed 3 bases from V and 0 bases from J; junction bases left unmatched: 15. CDR3 residues: CSASPYGTGATTSTDTQYF. CDR3 bases: TGCAGTGCTAGCCCGTATGGGACAGGGGCAACCACTAGCACAGATACGCAGTATTTT.

The chain carries TRBV4-1 and TRBJ2-7; D ambiguous. The CDR3 covers 14 residues. Deletions cut 0 bases from V and 3 bases from J, with 9 bases between. Germline CDR1 is MGHRA and CDR2 is YSYEKL. CDR3 bases: TGCGCCAGCAGCCAAGAGAGCCTGGGCTACGAGCAGTACTTC. Protein: CASSQESLGYEQYF.

The sample holds a few counts of this clonotype. J is TRBJ2-7 and V is TRBV12-3 or TRBV12-4, with D tentatively TRBD2 (6 bases). V lost 5 bases to trimming and J lost 0 bases, with 14 bases between them. This CDR3 spans 15 amino acids. The CDR3 loop reads CASSTLARSSYEQYF. The CDR3 DNA reads TGTGCCAGCAGTACCCTAGCGAGGAGCTCCTACGAGCAGTACTTC.

The chain carries TRBV7-9 and TRBJ2-1; a weak D match, TRBD1 (6 bases). Germline lookup yields CDR1 SEHNR and CDR2 FQNEAQ (reference sequence). The CDR3 runs to 17 residues. V was pared by 2 bases and J by 3 bases, with 17 bases between. The chain's CDR3 is CASSLTRQDRFYNEQFF. The CDR3 region has the DNA TGTGCCAGCAGCTTAACGAGACAGGACCGATTCTACAATGAGCAGTTCTTC.

The chain links TRBV29-1 to TRBJ1-1; a possible D gene is TRBD1 (5 bases). Germline V gene lookup returns CDR1 SQVTM and CDR2 ANQGSEA. Trimming removed 0 bases at V and 8 bases at J, with 10 bases between. The CDR3 is 12 amino acids. CDR3 DNA: TGCAGCGTTGAAGATCCCTGGACAGAAGCTTTCTTT. This translates into CSVEDPWTEAFF. The complete variable domain, with remaining parts taken from reference TRBV29-1 and TRBJ1-1, reads SAVISQKPSRDICQRGTSLTIQCQVDSQVTMMFWYRQQPGQSLTLIATANQGSEATYESGFVIDKFPISRPNLTFSTLTVSNMSPEDSSIYLCSVEDPWTEAFFGQGTRLTVV.